The 25 T cell receptor beta chains presented below share a single source sample, sequenced in a study of blood T cells in healthy people across ages. The authors ran a second PCR of 7 to 11 cycles using a sample-barcoded 5' primer and a J-beta primer mix. TCRdb processed the 5' RACE reads anew with MiXCR; each CDR3 protein has one entry. The sample lists about 680,000 distinct CDR3 sequences, roughly 49% occurring once. The material sequenced was blood. The receptors here all came from a woman aged 55-69 years in good health.

V and J are TRBV4-3 and TRBJ2-1; 13 bases fit TRBD2. Germline-derived CDR1 and CDR2 are LGHNA and YSLEER. V shed 1 base, J shed 6 bases, and the junction held 0 bases outside the gene matches. The CDR3 consists of 15 residues. In nucleotides, the CDR3 is TGCGCCAGCAGCCAAGGGACTAGCGGGGGCAATGAGCAGTTCTTC. Protein: CASSQGTSGGNEQFF.

V usage is TRBV20-1 and J usage is TRBJ2-1, with 11 bases aligning to TRBD2. With V trimmed by 1 base and J by 3 bases, 5 bases remained unmatched. The CDR3 consists of 16 residues. Per germline, CDR1 DFQATT and CDR2 SNEGSKA (reference sequence). CDR3 coding DNA: TGCAGTGCTAGAGTTTCGACTAGCGGGATCTACAATGAGCAGTTCTTC. It encodes CSARVSTSGIYNEQFF.

The chain uses TRBV20-1 and TRBJ2-7, with 9 bases lining up with TRBD2. The CDR3 loop spans 14 amino acids. Per the germline V gene, CDR1 is DFQATT and CDR2 is SNEGSKA (reference sequence). Trimming cost V 5 bases and J 2 bases; bases outside gene matches: 7. The CDR3 protein is CSAEPGLATYEQYF. The CDR3 nucleotides read TGCAGTGCTGAACCGGGACTAGCAACCTACGAGCAGTACTTC.

The chain carries TRBV3-1 and TRBJ2-7, with D hard to call. Judging by the DNA end, TRBJ2-5 fits better; the J call may be wrong. Germline V CDR1 and CDR2: LGHDT, YNNKEL (reference sequence). The CDR3 contains 12 residues. The CDR3 spells CASSQDLETQYF. DNA of the CDR3: TGTGCCAGCAGCCAAGATCTGGAGACCCAGTACTTC.

The rearrangement links TRBV7-2 to TRBJ1-2, with D unclear. This CDR3 has 13 residues. V lost 3 bases and J 6 bases, leaving 11 bases between the germline ends. Germline V CDR1 and CDR2: SGHTA, FQGNSA. CDR3 nucleotide sequence: TGTGCCAGCAGCTTGTCTGGGTATGATGGCTACACCTTC. This encodes CASSLSGYDGYTF.

V usage is TRBV28 and J usage is TRBJ1-6; a possible D gene is TRBD1 (5 bases). V gave up 5 bases and J gave up 7 bases, with 12 bases separating them. In germline, CDR1 is MDHEN, CDR2 SYDVKM. The CDR3 is made up of 14 amino acids. The CDR3 spells CASSPGDRNSPLHF. The CDR3 bases are TGTGCCAGCAGTCCGGGGGATAGGAATTCACCCCTCCACTTT.

This clonotype was seen only a few times. V is TRBV28 and J is TRBJ2-1; D possibly corresponds to TRBD2 (6 bases). The V end lost 4 bases, the J end lost 5 bases, and 12 bases lay between the germline ends. The CDR3 has 14 amino acids. CDR1 is MDHEN and CDR2 is SYDVKM in the germline V gene. This CDR3 is CASSSGTPNNEQFF. In DNA, the CDR3 is TGTGCCAGCAGTTCCGGGACTCCTAACAATGAGCAGTTCTTC.

This clonotype was counted between two and nine times. V is TRBV19 and J is TRBJ2-1; 9 nucleotides agree with TRBD2. The CDR3 runs 13 residues. The germline gives CDR1 LNHDA, CDR2 SQIVND (reference sequence). The trim removed 4 bases at V and 10 bases at J, leaving 5 bases unmatched. CDR3 protein: CASSTASGIEQFF. The CDR3 nucleotides are TGTGCCAGTAGTACCGCTAGCGGGATCGAGCAGTTCTTC.

This clonotype was seen once. The chain recombines TRBV9 with TRBJ1-1, with a possible D match to TRBD1 (5 bases). The V and J ends lost 4 bases and 3 bases respectively, with 16 bases between them. This CDR3 region has 15 residues. Per the germline V gene, CDR1 is SGDLS and CDR2 is YYNGEE. The CDR3 sequence is CASSKDGGGHTEAFF. For the CDR3, the DNA is TGTGCCAGCAGCAAAGACGGGGGAGGACACACTGAAGCTTTCTTT.

This clonotype has a handful of counts. The chain recombines TRBV3-1 with TRBJ1-2, with TRBD1 matching 8 bases. Germline lookup yields CDR1 LGHDT and CDR2 YNNKEL (reference sequence). The CDR3 sequence is 13 residues long. Unmatched junction bases numbered 4, after V lost 2 bases and J lost 8 bases. The CDR3 sequence is CASSQRAGGGYTF. CDR3 bases: TGTGCCAGCAGCCAAAGAGCAGGGGGCGGCTACACCTTC.

The chain employs TRBV27 and TRBJ1-1; maybe TRBD1 (5 bases). This CDR3 is 13 amino acids long. V shed 6 bases and J shed 8 bases, with 16 bases lying between them. The germline gives CDR1 MNHEY, CDR2 SMNVEV (reference sequence). This CDR3 is CASSSIPQGEAFF. For the CDR3, the DNA is TGTGCCAGCAGCTCAATCCCGCAGGGAGAAGCTTTCTTT.

The chain is built from TRBV9 and TRBJ2-7; 14 bases fit TRBD2. The CDR3 is made up of 18 amino acids. CDR1 SGDLS and CDR2 YYNGEE come from the germline V gene. CDR3: CGIPGLAGERGPAYEQYF. CDR3 DNA: TGTGGCATTCCGGGACTAGCGGGAGAGAGAGGGCCAGCGTACGAGCAGTACTTC. Supplemented by reference TRBV9 and TRBJ2-7, the full variable domain reads DSGVTQTPKHLITATGQRVTLRCSPRSGDLSVYWYQQSLDQGLQFLIQYYNGEERAKGNILERFSAQQFPDLHSELNLSSLELGDSALYFCGIPGLAGERGPAYEQYFGPGTRLTVT.

The J gene is TRBJ1-1, the V gene TRBV10-3; possible D gene TRBD1, 5 bases. The CDR3 consists of 13 residues. V was cut by 10 bases and J by 0 bases, with 12 bases left in between. Germline CDR1 reads ENHRY; CDR2 reads SYGVKD. The DNA of the CDR3 is TGTGCCACGTGGGACCGCATGAACACTGAAGCTTTCTTT. Translating it yields CATWDRMNTEAFF.

V gene TRBV9 combines with J gene TRBJ2-2; 7 nucleotides line up with TRBD1. This CDR3 spans 16 amino acids. CDR1 is SGDLS and CDR2 is YYNGEE in the germline V gene. V lost 0 bases and J lost 5; bases outside the gene matches: 7. The chain's CDR3 is CASSVVGTASTGELFF. CDR3 DNA sequence: TGTGCCAGCAGCGTAGTCGGGACAGCGTCGACCGGGGAGCTGTTTTTT.

This rearrangement joins TRBV7-2 to TRBJ1-1; D call uncertain. Between the trimmed V and J ends, which lost 3 bases and 0 bases, there was a span of 14 bases. Germline CDR1 is SGHTA and CDR2 is FQGNSA. CDR3 length: 16 residues. For the CDR3, the DNA is TGTGCCAGCAGCTTCATTTTCGACATTATGAACACTGAAGCTTTCTTT. Translation: CASSFIFDIMNTEAFF.

This clonotype was seen a handful of times. The chain couples TRBV20-1 to TRBJ2-1; D ambiguous. The CDR3 runs to 12 residues. Germline V CDR1 and CDR2: DFQATT, SNEGSKA (reference sequence). Trimming took 6 bases from V and 12 from J, leaving 18 bases between them. CDR3 coding DNA: TGCAGTGCCGGATCCGACTCGGACGGGCAGTTCTTC. It translates to CSAGSDSDGQFF.

V is TRBV10-3 and J is TRBJ2-4, with 9 bases aligning to TRBD2. The tail of the sequence fits TRBJ2-7 better, so the J call may be wrong. Germline assignment: CDR1 ENHRY and CDR2 SYGVKD. The CDR3 consists of 14 residues. The CDR3 loop is CAIRPASGDYEQYF. The CDR3 DNA reads TGTGCCATCAGGCCCGCTAGCGGGGACTACGAGCAGTACTTC.

This clonotype was detected a few times. V usage is TRBV10-3 and J usage is TRBJ2-1, with TRBD1 matching 7 bases. The CDR3 totals 15 residues. Germline V lookup: CDR1 ENHRY, CDR2 SYGVKD. Unmatched junction bases numbered 11, after V lost 7 bases and J lost 5 bases. The CDR3 here is CAITFGTAHNNEQFF. CDR3 nucleotide sequence: TGTGCCATCACTTTTGGGACAGCGCATAACAATGAGCAGTTCTTC.

This sequence joins TRBV5-1 and TRBJ2-3; 8 nucleotides agree with TRBD1. Trimming removed 4 bases from V and 1 base from J; junction bases left unmatched: 5. Germline V CDR1 and CDR2: SGHRS, YFSETQ. This CDR3 is 15 amino acids long. CDR3 sequence (DNA): TGCGCCAGCAGCCGGACAGGGATGCGCACAGATACGCAGTATTTT. Protein sequence: CASSRTGMRTDTQYF.

The genes are TRBV23-1 and TRBJ1-2; no clear D gene. TRBV23-1 is treated as an ORF (open reading frame) with a function not yet certain. There are 14 residues in the CDR3. Trimming left V 3 bases short and J 0 bases short, with 8 bases between. The chain's CDR3 is CASSHHRTNYGYTF. Here the CDR3 DNA reads TGCGCCAGCAGTCATCATAGGACTAACTATGGCTACACCTTC.

The chain has TRBV7-3 and TRBJ2-6; D remains ambiguous. V was trimmed by 5 bases and J by 3 bases, leaving 5 bases between them. This CDR3 has 13 amino acids. Germline V gene sequence: CDR1 SGHTA, CDR2 FQGTGA. The CDR3 DNA reads TGTGCCAGCAGCAAGGATGGGGCCAACGTCCTGACTTTC. Its protein product is CASSKDGANVLTF.

This clonotype was seen only once. The chain employs TRBV6-1 and TRBJ2-1; D gene ambiguous. V was trimmed by 2 bases and J by 4 bases, leaving 9 bases between them. The CDR3 loop spans 14 amino acids. Germline values: CDR1 MNHNS, CDR2 SASEGT. The CDR3 bases are TGTGCCAGCAGTGAATCAAGATCATACAATGAGCAGTTCTTC. This encodes CASSESRSYNEQFF.

This rearrangement joins TRBV11-2 to TRBJ2-1, with no clear D. The CDR3 is made up of 12 amino acids. Germline V CDR1 and CDR2: SGHAT, FQNNGV. Trimming pared 1 base from V and 8 bases from J, leaving 6 bases between. In DNA form, the CDR3 reads TGTGCCAGCAGCTTAGGGACCTATGAGCAGTTCTTC. This encodes CASSLGTYEQFF.

The V call is TRBV20-1, the J call TRBJ2-7; possibly TRBD2 for D (5 bases). CDR3 size: 11 residues. Germline V gene lookup returns CDR1 DFQATT and CDR2 SNEGSKA (reference sequence). V dropped 3 bases and J dropped 5 bases, with 8 bases sitting between them. CDR3 sequence (DNA): TGCAGTGCTAGTTCCGGGGACGAGCAGTACTTC. As protein: CSASSGDEQYF.

This clonotype was seen ten or more times. The V and J genes are TRBV7-2 and TRBJ2-5, with 8 positions matching TRBD2. The CDR3 is 16 residues long. Per germline, CDR1 SGHTA and CDR2 FQGNSA. J lost 1 base, V lost 5 bases, and 9 bases had no gene match. The CDR3 bases are TGTGCCAGCAGCCCCCGGGTTAGCGGGACCCAAGAGACCCAGTACTTC. This sequence encodes CASSPRVSGTQETQYF.